The 18 T cell receptor beta chains presented below share a single source sample, sequenced in a study of blood T cell repertoires in COVID-19. Generated by immunoSEQ multiplex PCR, the TCRdb table keeps only in-frame clones and is missing some. The sample includes around 250,000 clones, roughly 86% seen only once; the top ten take 3.6%. The sequencing sample was made of peripheral blood. Every receptor here comes from a man aged 18 to 29 with active or convalescent COVID-19.

V is TRBV27 and J is TRBJ1-1; TRBD1 matches at 7 bases. The CDR3 sequence is 15 residues long. CDR1 and CDR2 from the germline V gene are MNHEY and SMNVEV (reference sequence). With V trimmed by 3 bases and J by 4 bases, 8 bases remained unmatched. The CDR3 loop is CASSLSRGSGTEAFF. The CDR3 bases are TGTGCCAGCAGTTTGTCCAGGGGGTCGGGCACTGAAGCTTTCTTT.

The rearrangement links TRBV7-2 to TRBJ2-7, with 11 bases aligning to TRBD2. J gave up 3 bases and V 5 bases, and 12 bases lay outside the gene matches. CDR1 and CDR2 (germline): SGHTA, FQGNSA. The CDR3 runs to 17 residues. CDR3 protein: CASSKIGTSGGDYEQYF. The DNA of the CDR3 is TGTGCCAGCAGCAAGATCGGGACTAGCGGAGGTGACTACGAGCAGTACTTC.

This clone showed up many times. This chain links TRBV7-2 with TRBJ2-7, with TRBD2 as a possible D gene (6 bases). The CDR3 runs to 16 residues. V lost 0 bases and J lost 0, with 12 bases in between. The germline CDR1 and CDR2 sequences are SGHTA and FQGNSA. The CDR3 nucleotides are TGTGCCAGCAGCTTAGCCCCTTGGCGGGGCTCCTACGAGCAGTACTTC. Its translation: CASSLAPWRGSYEQYF.

The chain couples TRBV6-4 to TRBJ2-3, with TRBD2 identical over 8 bases. The V gene end was trimmed by 1 base and the J gene end by 2 bases; junction bases not matched to a gene: 5. Germline lookup yields CDR1 MRHNA and CDR2 SNTAGT. This CDR3 has 16 amino acids. The CDR3 reads CASSDLAGGNTDTQYF. The CDR3, as DNA: TGTGCCAGCAGTGACTTGGCGGGAGGTAACACAGATACGCAGTATTTT.

The chain joins TRBV28 to TRBJ1-1; 7 bases line up with TRBD1. This CDR3 is built from 15 residues. With 5 bases clipped from V and 4 bases from J, the junction kept 10 bases outside the gene matches. Germline V lookup: CDR1 MDHEN, CDR2 SYDVKM. CDR3 nucleotide sequence: TGTGCCAGCAGTCCGTTGACAGGGAGTGTCACTGAAGCTTTCTTT. Translated, it gives CASSPLTGSVTEAFF.

The gene calls are TRBV3-1 (or the pseudogene TRBV3-2) and TRBJ2-7; D uncertain. The germline V and J ends were trimmed by 1 base and 3 bases, with 10 bases remaining between them. CDR1 is LGHDT and CDR2 is YNNKEL in the germline V gene (reference sequence). CDR3 length: 14 residues. The CDR3 here is CASSQGSYLYEQYF. CDR3 DNA sequence: TGTGCCAGCAGCCAAGGTTCTTATCTCTACGAGCAGTACTTC.

This sequence joins TRBV27 and TRBJ2-7, with D maybe TRBD1 (5 bases). V lost 5 bases, J lost 5 bases, and 22 bases lay in between. CDR1 is MNHEY, CDR2 SMNVEV, per germline (reference sequence). CDR3 length: 16 residues. The CDR3 protein is CASSPNSHGRVHEQYF. The CDR3 bases are TGTGCCAGCAGTCCAAATAGCCACGGCAGGGTACACGAGCAGTACTTC.

The V gene is TRBV29-1, the J gene TRBJ2-7, with TRBD2 as a possible D gene (5 bases). V was trimmed by 8 bases and J by 2 bases, leaving 10 bases between them. CDR1 is SQVTM, CDR2 ANQGSEA, per germline. The length of the CDR3 is 11 residues. The CDR3 here is CSIGLAYEQYF. The CDR3 nucleotides are TGCAGCATAGGACTGGCCTACGAGCAGTACTTC.

The gene calls are TRBV7-2 and TRBJ2-3, with D possibly matching TRBD1 (5 bases). V lost 8 bases and J 8 bases, leaving 11 bases between the germline ends. CDR3 length: 11 amino acids. Germline V lookup: CDR1 SGHTA, CDR2 FQGNSA. This CDR3 reads CASRLRGTQYF. Written as DNA, the CDR3 is TGTGCCAGCCGCCTAAGGGGTACGCAGTATTTT.

The chain is built from TRBV2 and TRBJ2-6; 7 bases fit TRBD2. Germline values: CDR1 SNHLY, CDR2 FYNNEI. The CDR3 has 15 residues. V dropped 8 bases and J dropped 0; count of bases not matched to a gene: 4. The CDR3 nucleotides are TGTGCCAGCTGGGGGGGGTTCTCTGGGGCCAACGTCCTGACTTTC. Translated, it gives CASWGGFSGANVLTF. Complete variable domain (other parts from reference TRBV2 and TRBJ2-6): EPEVTQTPSHQVTQMGQEVILRCVPISNHLYFYWYRQILGQKVEFLVSFYNNEISEKSEIFDDQFSVERPDGSNFTLKIRSTKLEDSAMYFCASWGGFSGANVLTFGAGSRLTVL.

The V gene is TRBV5-6, the J gene TRBJ2-1; 12 bases fit TRBD1. Losses at the gene ends were 4 bases for V and 7 bases for J; bases not matched to a gene: 6. Looked up from germline, CDR1 is SGHDT and CDR2 is YYEEEE. CDR3 length: 15 residues. The CDR3 DNA follows: TGTGCCAGCAGCCCCGGGACAGGGGGCTGGAATGAGCAGTTCTTC. Protein product: CASSPGTGGWNEQFF.

V and J are TRBV5-1 and TRBJ1-4; TRBD1 matches at 7 bases. The CDR3 runs to 15 residues. Germline assignment: CDR1 SGHRS and CDR2 YFSETQ. V trimming: 0 bases; J trimming: 8 bases; junction bases outside the gene matches: 7. The CDR3 reads CASSLVGTAREKLFF. In DNA form, the CDR3 reads TGCGCCAGCAGCTTGGTCGGGACAGCTCGAGAAAAACTGTTTTTT.

V and J are TRBV28 and TRBJ2-7; TRBD1 aligns across 7 bases. Trimming took 4 bases from V and 1 from J; bases not matched to a gene: 7. The germline CDR1 and CDR2 sequences are MDHEN and SYDVKM. This CDR3 has 15 amino acids. CDR3 nucleotide sequence: TGTGCCAGCAGTTCTTTCCTGGGACAGTCCTACGAGCAGTACTTC. Its translation is CASSSFLGQSYEQYF.

V usage is TRBV19 and J usage is TRBJ2-3; the D gene is possibly TRBD2 (8 bases). The CDR3 contains 19 residues. Germline CDR1 LNHDA, CDR2 SQIVND (reference sequence). V lost 3 bases and J 1 base, leaving 23 bases between the germline ends. This CDR3 is CASSIGPGRGQFGTDTQYF. As DNA, the CDR3 is TGTGCCAGTAGTATCGGCCCCGGGAGGGGGCAGTTTGGCACAGATACGCAGTATTTT. Full variable domain (rest looked up from reference TRBV19 and TRBJ2-3): DGGITQSPKYLFRKEGQNVTLSCEQNLNHDAMYWYRQDPGQGLRLIYYSQIVNDFQKGDIAEGYSVSREKKESFPLTVTSAQKNPTAFYLCASSIGPGRGQFGTDTQYFGPGTRLTVL.

This sequence joins TRBV28 and TRBJ1-5; possibly TRBD1 for D (6 bases). Germline CDR1 MDHEN, CDR2 SYDVKM. With 3 bases removed from V and 4 bases from J, the gap between germline ends came to 10 bases. The CDR3 length is 14 residues. The CDR3 loop is CASSFSDRNQPQHF. Written as DNA, the CDR3 is TGTGCCAGCAGTTTCTCAGACAGGAATCAGCCCCAGCATTTT.

The chain uses TRBV9 and TRBJ2-3; 8 bases match TRBD2. This CDR3 spans 16 amino acids. Germline loops: CDR1 SGDLS, CDR2 YYNGEE. The V segment lost 5 bases and the J segment 0 bases; nucleotides outside the gene matches: 8. The CDR3 is CASSPGGAPSTDTQYF. The CDR3 nucleotides read TGTGCCAGCAGTCCGGGAGGGGCTCCTAGCACAGATACGCAGTATTTT.

The chain has TRBV7-9 and TRBJ2-2; D ambiguous. CDR1 and CDR2 (germline): SEHNR, FQNEAQ (reference sequence). CDR3 length: 16 residues. The germline V and J ends were trimmed by 4 bases and 0 bases, with 12 bases remaining between them. In DNA form, the CDR3 reads TGTGCCAGCAGCTCTAGACTGACCGCGAACACCGGGGAGCTGTTTTTT. Protein sequence: CASSSRLTANTGELFF.

The chain has TRBV9 and TRBJ1-1; TRBD1 agrees at 7 bases. The V gene's germline CDR1 is SGDLS and CDR2 YYNGEE. The CDR3 runs to 16 residues. Trimming took 3 bases from V and 4 from J; bases not matched to a gene: 12. The CDR3 DNA reads TGTGCCAGCAGCGCCGACAGGGTTGGTGTGGGCACTGAAGCTTTCTTT. This gives the protein CASSADRVGVGTEAFF.